The following is a TCR beta chain sequence with its context. These data come from a study of T cell responses to AZD1222 COVID-19 vaccine. This CDR3 has 15 residues. Trimming left V 1 base short and J 3 bases short, with 10 bases between. Germline CDR1 MNHNS, CDR2 SASEGT. Sequencing was performed with immunoSEQ multiplex PCR; in TCRdb, only in-frame clones are kept and a portion is missing. The sample includes some 150,000 clones, approximately 92% seen only once; the top ten take about 3%. This clonotype was obtained from an adult in good health. This chain connects TRBV6-1 to TRBJ1-5; D is uncertain. Material: peripheral blood, obtained on day 0 of AZD1222 vaccination. CDR3 residues: CASSEVGGDNQPQHF. In DNA form, the CDR3 reads TGTGCCAGCAGTGAAGTGGGAGGAGACAATCAGCCCCAGCATTTT.